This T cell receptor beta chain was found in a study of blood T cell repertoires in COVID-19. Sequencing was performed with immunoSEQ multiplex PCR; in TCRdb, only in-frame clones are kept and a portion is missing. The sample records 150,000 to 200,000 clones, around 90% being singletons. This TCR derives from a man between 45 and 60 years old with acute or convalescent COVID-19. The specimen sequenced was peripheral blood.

CDR3 nucleotide sequence: TGCGCCAGCAGGGGTTCCGACAGGGCGGGCACAGATACGCAGTATTTT. This translates into CASRGSDRAGTDTQYF. J is TRBJ2-3 and V is TRBV5-1; 7 bases align to TRBD1. This CDR3 contains 16 residues. CDR1 and CDR2 from the germline V gene are SGHRS and YFSETQ. Trimming at V came to 5 bases and at J to 1 base, leaving 10 bases not matched to a gene.